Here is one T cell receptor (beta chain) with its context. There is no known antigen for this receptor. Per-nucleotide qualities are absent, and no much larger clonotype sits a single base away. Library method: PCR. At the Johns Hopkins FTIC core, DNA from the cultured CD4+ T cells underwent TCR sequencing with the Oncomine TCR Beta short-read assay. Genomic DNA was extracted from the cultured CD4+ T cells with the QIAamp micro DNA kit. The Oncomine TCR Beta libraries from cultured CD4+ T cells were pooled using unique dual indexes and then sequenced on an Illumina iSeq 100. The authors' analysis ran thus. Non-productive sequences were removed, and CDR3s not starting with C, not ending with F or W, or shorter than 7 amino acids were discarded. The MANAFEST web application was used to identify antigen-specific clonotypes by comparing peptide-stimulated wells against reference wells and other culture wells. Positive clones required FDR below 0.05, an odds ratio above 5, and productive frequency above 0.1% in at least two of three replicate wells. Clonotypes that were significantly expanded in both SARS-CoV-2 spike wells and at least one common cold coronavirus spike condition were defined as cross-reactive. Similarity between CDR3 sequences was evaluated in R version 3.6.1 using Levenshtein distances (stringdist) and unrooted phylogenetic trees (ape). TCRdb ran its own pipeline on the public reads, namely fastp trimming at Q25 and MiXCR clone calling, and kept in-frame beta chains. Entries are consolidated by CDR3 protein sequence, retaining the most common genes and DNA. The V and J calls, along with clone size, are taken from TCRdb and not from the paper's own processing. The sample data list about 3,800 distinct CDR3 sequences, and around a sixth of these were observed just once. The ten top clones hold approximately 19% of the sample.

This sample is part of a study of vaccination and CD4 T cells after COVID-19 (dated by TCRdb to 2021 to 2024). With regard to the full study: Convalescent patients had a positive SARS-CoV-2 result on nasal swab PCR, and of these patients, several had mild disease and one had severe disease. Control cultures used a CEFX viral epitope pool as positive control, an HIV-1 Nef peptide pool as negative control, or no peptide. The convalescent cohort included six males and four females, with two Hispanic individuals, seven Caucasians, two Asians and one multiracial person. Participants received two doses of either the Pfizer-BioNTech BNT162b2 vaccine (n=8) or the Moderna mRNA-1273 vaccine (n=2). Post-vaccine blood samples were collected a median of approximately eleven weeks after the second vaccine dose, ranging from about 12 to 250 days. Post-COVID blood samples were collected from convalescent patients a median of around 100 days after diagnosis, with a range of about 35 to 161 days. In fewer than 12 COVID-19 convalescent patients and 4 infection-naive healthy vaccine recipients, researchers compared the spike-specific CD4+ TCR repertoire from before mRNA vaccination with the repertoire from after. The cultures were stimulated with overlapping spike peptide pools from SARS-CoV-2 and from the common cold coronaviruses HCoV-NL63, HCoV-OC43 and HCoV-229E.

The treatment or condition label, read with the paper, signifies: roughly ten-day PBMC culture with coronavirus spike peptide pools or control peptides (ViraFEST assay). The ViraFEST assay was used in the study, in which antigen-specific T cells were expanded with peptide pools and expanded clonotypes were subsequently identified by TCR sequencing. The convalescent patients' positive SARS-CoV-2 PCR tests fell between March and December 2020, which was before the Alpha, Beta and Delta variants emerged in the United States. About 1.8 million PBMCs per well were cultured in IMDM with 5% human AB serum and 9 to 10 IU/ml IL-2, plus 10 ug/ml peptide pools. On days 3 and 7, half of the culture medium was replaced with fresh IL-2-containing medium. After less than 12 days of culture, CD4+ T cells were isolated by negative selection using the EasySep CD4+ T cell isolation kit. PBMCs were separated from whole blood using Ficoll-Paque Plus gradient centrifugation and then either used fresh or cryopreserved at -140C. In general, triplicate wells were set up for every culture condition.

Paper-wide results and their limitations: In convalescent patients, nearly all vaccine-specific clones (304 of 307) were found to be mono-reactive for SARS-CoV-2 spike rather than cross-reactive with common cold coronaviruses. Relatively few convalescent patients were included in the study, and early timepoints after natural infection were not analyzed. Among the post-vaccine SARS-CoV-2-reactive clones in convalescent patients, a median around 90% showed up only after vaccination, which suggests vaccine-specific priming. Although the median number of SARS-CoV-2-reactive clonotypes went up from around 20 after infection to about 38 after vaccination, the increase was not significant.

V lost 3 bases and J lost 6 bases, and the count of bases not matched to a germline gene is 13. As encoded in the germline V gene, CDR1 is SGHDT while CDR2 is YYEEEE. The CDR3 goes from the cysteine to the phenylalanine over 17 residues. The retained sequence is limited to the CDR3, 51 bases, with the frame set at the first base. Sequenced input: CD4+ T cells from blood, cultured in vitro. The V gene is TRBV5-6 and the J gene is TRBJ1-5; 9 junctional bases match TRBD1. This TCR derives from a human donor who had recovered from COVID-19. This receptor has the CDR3 CASSSAGQGILSQPQHF. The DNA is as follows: TGTGCCAGCAGCTCCGCCGGACAGGGGATCCTAAGTCAGCCCCAGCATTTT.